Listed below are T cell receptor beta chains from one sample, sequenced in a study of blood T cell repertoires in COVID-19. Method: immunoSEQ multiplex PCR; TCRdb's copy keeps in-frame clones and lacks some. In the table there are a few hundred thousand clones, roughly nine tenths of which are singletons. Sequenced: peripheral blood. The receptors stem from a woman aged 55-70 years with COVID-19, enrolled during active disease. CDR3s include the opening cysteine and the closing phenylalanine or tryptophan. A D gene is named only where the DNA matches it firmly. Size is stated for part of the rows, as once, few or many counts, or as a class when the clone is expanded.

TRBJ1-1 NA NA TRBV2 TGTGCCAGCCGGGCTGAGGGCACTGAAGCTTTCTTT CASRAEGTEAFF
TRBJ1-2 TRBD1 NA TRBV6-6 TGTGCCACCTCCGGACAGGGAAGGGTCTTCTATGGCTACACCTTC CATSGQGRVFYGYTF
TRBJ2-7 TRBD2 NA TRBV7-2 TGTGCCAGCAGCTTGAGCGGGGGGCATACCTACGAGCAGTACTTC CASSLSGGHTYEQYF
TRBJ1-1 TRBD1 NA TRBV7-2 TGTGCCAGCAGCTTCGAATCCGGGACAGGTGAAGCTTTCTTT CASSFESGTGEAFF
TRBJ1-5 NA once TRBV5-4 TGTGCCAGCAGCACAGGAGGACAGAACAATCAGCCCCAGCATTTT CASSTGGQNNQPQHF
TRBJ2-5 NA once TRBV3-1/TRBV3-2 TGTGCCAGCAGCCACTGGAGGGGACCGGTCCAAGAGACCCAGTACTTC CASSHWRGPVQETQYF
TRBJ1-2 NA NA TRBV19 TGTGCCAGTAGGTTCTGGGGCGCGAGGGGCTACACCTTC CASRFWGARGYTF
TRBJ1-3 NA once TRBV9 TGTGCCAGCAGCGTAGAAACAGAGCTTGAAGGAAACACCATATATTTT CASSVETELEGNTIYF
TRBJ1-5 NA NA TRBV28 TGTGCCAGCAGTTTAGGGGGCAGGGGTCCCAATCAGCCCCAGCATTTT CASSLGGRGPNQPQHF
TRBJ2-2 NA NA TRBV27 TGTGCCAGCAGTCGGTGGACCGGGGAGCTGTTTTTT CASSRWTGELFF
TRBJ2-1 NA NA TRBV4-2 TGTGCCAGCAGCCAAAGGGGTAGTTACAATGAGCAGTTCTTC CASSQRGSYNEQFF
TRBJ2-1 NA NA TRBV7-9 TGTGCCAGCAGCTTAGACGGCGGGAAGGCCAATGAGCAGTTCTTC CASSLDGGKANEQFF
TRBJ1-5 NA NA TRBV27 TGTGCCAGCAGACTTACAGGGTTCTCAAATCAGCCCCAGCATTTT CASRLTGFSNQPQHF
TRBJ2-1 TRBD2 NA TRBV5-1 TGCGCCAGCAGCAGGACCGGACTAGCGGGGGGGAATGAGCAGTTCTTC CASSRTGLAGGNEQFF
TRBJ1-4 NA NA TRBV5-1 TGCGCCAGCAGCTCAGGGGAGAGGAGTGAAAAACTGTTTTTT CASSSGERSEKLFF
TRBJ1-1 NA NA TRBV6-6 TGTGCCAGCAGTCCCCGGGGGGGATCGGGGAACACTGAAGCTTTCTTT CASSPRGGSGNTEAFF
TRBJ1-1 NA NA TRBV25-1 TGTGCCAGCACACCTAAGGGGCTCAAGGGGGATGCTTTCTTT CASTPKGLKGDAFF
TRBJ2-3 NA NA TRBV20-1 TGCAGTGCTAGCTTGTCAGATACGCAGTATTTT CSASLSDTQYF
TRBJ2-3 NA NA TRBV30 TGTGCCTGGGATCTTGCGGATACGCAGTATTTT CAWDLADTQYF
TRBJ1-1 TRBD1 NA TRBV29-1 TGCAGCGTTGCCCCCGGGACAGGGGATACTGAAGCTTTCTTT CSVAPGTGDTEAFF
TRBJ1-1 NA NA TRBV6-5 TGTGCCAGCAGTTATAGGGGGAAGGGATACACTGAAGCTTTCTTT CASSYRGKGYTEAFF
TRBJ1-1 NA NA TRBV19 TGTGCCAGTAGTCTTAGGAACACTGAAGCTTTCTTT CASSLRNTEAFF
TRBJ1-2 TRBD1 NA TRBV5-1 TGCGCCAGCAGCATCGGACAGGGTTCGTATGGCTACACCTTC CASSIGQGSYGYTF
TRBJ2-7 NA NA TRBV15 TGTGCCACCAGCAAAACAGGGTCCGAGCAGTACTTC CATSKTGSEQYF
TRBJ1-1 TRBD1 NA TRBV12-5 TGTGCTAGTGGGAAAGGACAGGATTACACTGAAGCTTTCTTT CASGKGQDYTEAFF
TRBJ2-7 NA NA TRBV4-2 TGTGCCAGCAGTAAAGTGTCTTCTAAGACAGACTACGAGCAGTACTTC CASSKVSSKTDYEQYF
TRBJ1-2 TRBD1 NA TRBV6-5 TGTGCCAGCACCGATCCTGGACAGGGGGTCTATGGCTACACCTTC CASTDPGQGVYGYTF
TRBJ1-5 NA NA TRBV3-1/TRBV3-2 TGTGCCAGCAGCCAACCCGAGGGGCCCCAGCATTTT CASSQPEGPQHF
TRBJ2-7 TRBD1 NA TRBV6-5 TGTGCCAGCAGTTACGAGGGGACAGGCTACGAGCAGTACTTC CASSYEGTGYEQYF
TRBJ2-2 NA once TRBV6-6 TGTGCCAGCACTCGAAGGGGTAGGAAGGGGGTAAACACCGGGGAGCTGTTTTTT CASTRRGRKGVNTGELFF
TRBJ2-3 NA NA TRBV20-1 TGCAGTGCTAGTACCCAGGGAAACACAGATACGCAGTATTTT CSASTQGNTDTQYF
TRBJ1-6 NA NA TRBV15 TGTGCCACCAGCAGCCAGGACATCAATTCACCCCTCCACTTT CATSSQDINSPLHF
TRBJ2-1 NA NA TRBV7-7 TGTGCCAGCAGCCCCGGGACACTTATTCAGAGCAATGAGCAGTTCTTC CASSPGTLIQSNEQFF
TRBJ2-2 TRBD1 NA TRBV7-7 TGTGCTAGCAGCTTCGGGCTAGACAGGGGTGTAGGCACCGGGGAGCTGTTTTTT CASSFGLDRGVGTGELFF
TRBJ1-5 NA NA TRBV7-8 TGTGCCAGCAGGGAGACAGTGGGGCAGCCCCAGCATTTT CASRETVGQPQHF